This TCR beta chain comes out of a study of long-term antiretroviral therapy in people with HIV. The study, taken as a whole, reports: Nothing was known about ART adherence, viral resistance or changes in therapy. Blood sampling spanned 2004 to 2017, possibly under older ART regimens.

The CDR3 runs to 17 residues. Per the germline V gene, CDR1 is KGHSH and CDR2 is LQKENI. V was clipped by 0 bases and J by 2 bases, with 14 bases between them. The assay, immunoSEQ v3.0, was run at survey level. The data were produced by immunoSEQ multiplex PCR, yet TCRdb's version contains in-frame clones alone and is incomplete. The sample records 15,000 to 20,000 clones, approximately 94% being singletons. On this clone: Its cognate antigen is unknown.

United States facilities provided treatment to all participants with HIV. The study used samples holding 1-10 million cryopreserved PBMC before DNA extraction. Sequenced here: unsorted PBMCs, sampled about 6 years after starting antiretroviral therapy. V usage is TRBV18 and J usage is TRBJ2-1; TRBD1 might be the D (6 bases). The receptor comes from a woman between 50 and 59 years old with HIV. CDR3 bases: TGTGCCAGCTCACCACCTCTACAGGGATCGACCTACAATGAGCAGTTCTTC. Translation gives CASSPPLQGSTYNEQFF.